This record covers a single T cell receptor (beta chain). Its antigen is not known. The data derive from a study of Ad26.COV2.S vaccination and SARS-CoV-2 variants. Germline lookup yields CDR1 LNHDA and CDR2 SQIVND (reference sequence). With 7 bases removed from V and 0 bases from J, the gap between germline ends came to 9 bases. This CDR3 is built from 14 residues. Treatment of the sample: 19 received Ad26.COV2.S at low or high dose, single or two shots; about 5 received placebo; per-sample allocation not given. Material that was analyzed had been drawn on day 63 after the first vaccine or placebo injection. Recruitment in Boston yielded a donor of adult age, 18-55 years. TCRdb keeps only in-frame clones here, not all; method: immunoSEQ multiplex PCR. The sample lists approximately 500,000 clones, about 83% occurring once. General observations from the study: Reported post-vaccination CD8+ and CD4+ T cell responses to spike showed substantial breadth. Vaccine and placebo recipients had similar non-spike TCR breadth.

The TCR comes from a person between 18 and 65 years old who received the Ad26.COV2.S COVID-19 vaccine or a placebo. V gene TRBV19 combines with J gene TRBJ1-4, with unresolved D. The sample in question was peripheral blood, obtained in a trial of Ad26.COV2.S vaccine versus placebo. CDR3 amino acids: CASTVEATNEKLFF. In DNA, the CDR3 is TGTGCCAGTACCGTAGAGGCAACTAATGAAAAACTGTTTTTT. The complete variable domain, with remaining parts taken from reference TRBV19 and TRBJ1-4, reads DGGITQSPKYLFRKEGQNVTLSCEQNLNHDAMYWYRQDPGQGLRLIYYSQIVNDFQKGDIAEGYSVSREKKESFPLTVTSAQKNPTAFYLCASTVEATNEKLFFGSGTQLSVL.